The 8 T cell receptor beta chains below come from one sample, sequenced in a study of cytomegalovirus exposure and HLA in healthy donors. Primers included in the PCR were 60 Vbeta and 13 Jbeta primers. The assay was immunoSEQ multiplex PCR, and TCRdb's table has in-frame clones only and misses some. This sample yields some 170,000 clones, of which about 71% are seen a single time; 2.8% belongs to the top ten. Sequenced sample: PBMCs. Source of these receptors: a woman in her twenties or thirties in good health and CMV-seronegative.

CDR3 DNA: TGTGCCACCAGCAGAGGGGGGGTAGGCAGGGAGACCCAGTACTTC. Encoded protein: CATSRGGVGRETQYF. The chain combines TRBV15 with TRBJ2-5, with a weak D call TRBD2 (6 bases). The V gene's germline CDR1 is LNHNV and CDR2 YYDKDF (reference sequence). V shed 1 base and J shed 5 bases, with 14 bases lying between them. The CDR3 consists of 15 residues. The full variable domain, its missing parts supplied by reference TRBV15 and TRBJ2-5, is DAMVIQNPRYQVTQFGKPVTLSCSQTLNHNVMYWYQQKSSQAPKLLFHYYDKDFNNEADTPDNFQSRRPNTSFCFLDIRSPGLGDTAMYLCATSRGGVGRETQYFGPGTRLLVL.

The chain couples TRBV14 to TRBJ2-7; TRBD2 matches 8 bases. CDR1 and CDR2 (germline): SGHDN, FVKESK. This CDR3 has 15 amino acids. V lost 1 base, J lost 4 bases, and 6 bases stayed unmatched. DNA for the CDR3: TGTGCCAGCAGCCAAGTGAGCGGGAGTACTTACGAGCAGTACTTC. Translation gives CASSQVSGSTYEQYF.

The CDR3 is CASTPGDPEAFF. The CDR3 DNA sequence: TGTGCCAGCACCCCAGGGGACCCTGAAGCTTTCTTT. The chain employs TRBV28 and TRBJ1-1; maybe TRBD1 (6 bases). The CDR3 sequence is 12 residues long. Per germline, CDR1 MDHEN and CDR2 SYDVKM. Deletions cut 7 bases from V and 6 bases from J, with 12 bases between.

This clone occurred a few times. The V call is TRBV11-2, the J call TRBJ2-1; D gene ambiguous. Germline values: CDR1 SGHAT, CDR2 FQNNGV. V shed 0 bases and J shed 4 bases, with 16 bases lying between them. This CDR3 has 17 amino acids. In DNA, the CDR3 is TGTGCCAGCAGCTTAGATCTTGGCCTCCGAACGTACAATGAGCAGTTCTTC. Translation gives CASSLDLGLRTYNEQFF.

The chain carries TRBV9 and TRBJ2-5; tentative D call: TRBD2 (5 bases). Trimming shortened V by 0 bases and J by 7 bases, and 10 bases separated the two germline ends. The germline V gene has CDR1 SGDLS and CDR2 YYNGEE. CDR3 length equals 13 residues. The CDR3 DNA reads TGTGCCAGCAGCGTAGGGACGGGGTGGACCCAGTACTTC. Amino acid sequence: CASSVGTGWTQYF.

The chain is built from TRBV7-6 and TRBJ1-5; D is ambiguous. CDR1 is SGHVS, CDR2 FNYEAQ, per germline. The CDR3 consists of 13 residues. The germline V and J ends were trimmed by 3 bases and 4 bases, with 7 bases remaining between them. As DNA, the CDR3 is TGTGCCAGCAGCTTGGACTCAAATCAGCCCCAGCATTTT. The encoded protein is CASSLDSNQPQHF.

This rearrangement joins TRBV30 to TRBJ1-5; 9 nucleotides match TRBD1. CDR1 and CDR2 from the germline V gene are GTSNPN and SVGIG (reference sequence). Unmatched junction bases numbered 8, after V lost 2 bases and J lost 3 bases. The CDR3 loop spans 16 amino acids. CDR3 protein: CAWSLRDRAINQPQHF. The CDR3 DNA follows: TGTGCCTGGAGTCTCAGGGACAGGGCGATCAATCAGCCCCAGCATTTT.

This clone was found once. The chain is built from TRBV5-6 and TRBJ2-5; no definite D call. Trimming took off 0 bases at V and 1 base at J, with 10 bases between the two ends. This CDR3 has 15 amino acids. The V gene's germline CDR1 is SGHDT and CDR2 YYEEEE. The CDR3 is CASSLVVTAQETQYF. CDR3 bases: TGTGCCAGCAGCTTGGTGGTTACAGCCCAAGAGACCCAGTACTTC.